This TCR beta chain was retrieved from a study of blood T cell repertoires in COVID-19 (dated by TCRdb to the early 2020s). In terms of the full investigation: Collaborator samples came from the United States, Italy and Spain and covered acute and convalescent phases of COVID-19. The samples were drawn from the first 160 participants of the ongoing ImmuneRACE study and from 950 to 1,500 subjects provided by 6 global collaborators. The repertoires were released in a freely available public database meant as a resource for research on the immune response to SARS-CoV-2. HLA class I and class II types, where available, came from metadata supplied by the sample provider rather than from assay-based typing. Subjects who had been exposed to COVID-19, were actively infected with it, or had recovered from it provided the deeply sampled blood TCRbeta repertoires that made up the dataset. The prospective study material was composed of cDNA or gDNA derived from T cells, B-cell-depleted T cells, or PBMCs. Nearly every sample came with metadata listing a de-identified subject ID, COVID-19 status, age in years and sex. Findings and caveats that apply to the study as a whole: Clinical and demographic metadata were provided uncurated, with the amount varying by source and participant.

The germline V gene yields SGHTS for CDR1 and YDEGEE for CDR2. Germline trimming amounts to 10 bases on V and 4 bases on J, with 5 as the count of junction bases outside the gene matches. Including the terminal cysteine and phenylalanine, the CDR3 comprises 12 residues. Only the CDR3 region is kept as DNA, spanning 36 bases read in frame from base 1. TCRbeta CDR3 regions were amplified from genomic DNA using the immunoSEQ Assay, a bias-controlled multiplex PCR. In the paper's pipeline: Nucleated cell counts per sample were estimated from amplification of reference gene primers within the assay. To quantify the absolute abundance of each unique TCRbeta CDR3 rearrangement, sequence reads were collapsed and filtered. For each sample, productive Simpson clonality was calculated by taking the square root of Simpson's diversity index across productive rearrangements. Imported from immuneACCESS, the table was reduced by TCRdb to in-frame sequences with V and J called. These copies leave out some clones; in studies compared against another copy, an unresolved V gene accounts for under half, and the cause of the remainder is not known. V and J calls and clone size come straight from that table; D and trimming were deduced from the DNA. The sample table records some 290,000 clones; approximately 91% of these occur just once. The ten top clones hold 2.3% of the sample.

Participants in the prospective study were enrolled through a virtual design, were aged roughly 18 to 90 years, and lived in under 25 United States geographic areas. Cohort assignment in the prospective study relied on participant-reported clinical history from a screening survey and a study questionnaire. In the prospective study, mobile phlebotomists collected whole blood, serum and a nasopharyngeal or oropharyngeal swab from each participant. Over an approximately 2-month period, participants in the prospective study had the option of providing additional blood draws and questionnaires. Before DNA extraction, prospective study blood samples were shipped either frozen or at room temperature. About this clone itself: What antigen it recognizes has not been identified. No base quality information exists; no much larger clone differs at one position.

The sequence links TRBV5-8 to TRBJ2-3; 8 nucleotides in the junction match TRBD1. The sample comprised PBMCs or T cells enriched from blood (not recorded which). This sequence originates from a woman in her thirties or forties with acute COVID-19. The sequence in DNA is TGTGCCTCGACAGGGGCGCCAGATACGCAGTATTTT. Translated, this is CASTGAPDTQYF. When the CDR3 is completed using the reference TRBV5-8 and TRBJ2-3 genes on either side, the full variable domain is EAGVTQSPTHLIKTRGQQATLRCSPISGHTSVYWYQQALGLGLQFLLWYDEGEERNRGNFPPRFSGRQFPNYSSELNVNALELEDSALYLCASTGAPDTQYFGPGTRLTVL.